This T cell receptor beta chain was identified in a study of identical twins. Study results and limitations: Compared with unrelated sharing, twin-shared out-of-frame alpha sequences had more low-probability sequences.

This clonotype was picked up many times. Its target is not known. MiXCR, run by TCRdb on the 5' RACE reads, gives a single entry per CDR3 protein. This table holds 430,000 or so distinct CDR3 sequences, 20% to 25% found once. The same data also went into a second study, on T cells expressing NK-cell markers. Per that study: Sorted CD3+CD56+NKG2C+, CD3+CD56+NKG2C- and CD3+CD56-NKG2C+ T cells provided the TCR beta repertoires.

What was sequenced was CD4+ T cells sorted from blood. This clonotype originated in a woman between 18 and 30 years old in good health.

The CDR3 loop reads CASSPGPVGTGELFF. DNA of the CDR3: TGCGCCAGCAGCCCTGGCCCCGTAGGCACCGGGGAGCTGTTTTTT. The gene calls are TRBV5-1 and TRBJ2-2; no clear D gene. Germline values: CDR1 SGHRS, CDR2 YFSETQ. The CDR3 is 15 residues long. Trimming stripped 4 bases from V and 4 bases from J, with 14 bases between.